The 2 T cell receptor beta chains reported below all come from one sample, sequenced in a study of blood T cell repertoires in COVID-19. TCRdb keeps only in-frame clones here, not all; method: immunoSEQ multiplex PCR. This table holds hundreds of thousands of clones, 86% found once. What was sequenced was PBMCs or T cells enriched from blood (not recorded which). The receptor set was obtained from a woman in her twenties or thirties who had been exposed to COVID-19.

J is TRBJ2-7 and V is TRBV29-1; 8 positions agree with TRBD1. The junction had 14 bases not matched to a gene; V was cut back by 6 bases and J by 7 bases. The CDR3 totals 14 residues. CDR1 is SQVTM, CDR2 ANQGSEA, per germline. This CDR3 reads CSVRAWTGTGEQYF. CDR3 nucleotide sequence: TGCAGCGTAAGGGCCTGGACAGGGACGGGTGAGCAGTACTTC.

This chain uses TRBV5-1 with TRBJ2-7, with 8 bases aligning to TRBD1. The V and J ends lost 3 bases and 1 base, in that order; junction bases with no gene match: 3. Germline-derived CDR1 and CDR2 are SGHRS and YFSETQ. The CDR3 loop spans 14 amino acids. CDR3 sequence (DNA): TGCGCCAGCAGCTGGGGGGACAGGTCCTACGAGCAGTACTTC. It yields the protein CASSWGDRSYEQYF.